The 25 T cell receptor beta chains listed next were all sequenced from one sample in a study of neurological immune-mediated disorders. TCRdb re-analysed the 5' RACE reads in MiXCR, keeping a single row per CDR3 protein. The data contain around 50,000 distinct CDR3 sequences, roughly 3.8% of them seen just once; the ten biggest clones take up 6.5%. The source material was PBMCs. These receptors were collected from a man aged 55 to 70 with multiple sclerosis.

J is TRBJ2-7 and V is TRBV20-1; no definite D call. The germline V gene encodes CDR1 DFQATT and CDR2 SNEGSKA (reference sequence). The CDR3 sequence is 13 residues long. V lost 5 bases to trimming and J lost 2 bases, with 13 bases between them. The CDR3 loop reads CSAQEILPYEQYF. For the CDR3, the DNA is TGCAGTGCTCAGGAGATTCTACCCTACGAGCAGTACTTC.

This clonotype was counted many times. The CDR3 protein is CASSFPPGELFF. Written as DNA, the CDR3 is TGCGCCAGCAGCTTCCCACCCGGGGAGCTGTTTTTT. The V gene is TRBV5-1, the J gene TRBJ2-2; D remains ambiguous. This CDR3 is built from 12 residues. V was trimmed by 2 bases and J by 6 bases, leaving 5 bases between them. Germline loops: CDR1 SGHRS, CDR2 YFSETQ.

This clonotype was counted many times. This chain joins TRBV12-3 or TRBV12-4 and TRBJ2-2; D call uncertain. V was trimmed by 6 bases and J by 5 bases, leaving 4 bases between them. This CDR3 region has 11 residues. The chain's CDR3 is CASRVTGELFF. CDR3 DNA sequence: TGTGCCAGCAGGGTTACCGGGGAGCTGTTTTTT.

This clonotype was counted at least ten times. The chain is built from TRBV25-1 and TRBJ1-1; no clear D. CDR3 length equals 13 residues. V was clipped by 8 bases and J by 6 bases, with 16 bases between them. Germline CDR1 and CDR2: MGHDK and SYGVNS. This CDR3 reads CASQKLAGSEAFF. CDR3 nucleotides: TGTGCCAGCCAGAAACTAGCGGGATCTGAAGCTTTCTTT.

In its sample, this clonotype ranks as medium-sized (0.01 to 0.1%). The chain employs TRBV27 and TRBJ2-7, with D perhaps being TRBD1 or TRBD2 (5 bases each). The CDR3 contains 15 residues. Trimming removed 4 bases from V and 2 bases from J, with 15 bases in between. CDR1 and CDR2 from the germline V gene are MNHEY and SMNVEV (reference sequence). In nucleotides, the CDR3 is TGTGCCAGCAGTTCCCCCGGGACGGGGACCTACGAGCAGTACTTC. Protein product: CASSSPGTGTYEQYF.

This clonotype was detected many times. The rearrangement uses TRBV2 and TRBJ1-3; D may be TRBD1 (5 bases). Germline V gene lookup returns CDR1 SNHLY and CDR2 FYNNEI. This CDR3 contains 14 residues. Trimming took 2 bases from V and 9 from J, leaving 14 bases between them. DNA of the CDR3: TGTGCCAGCAGTGAATCCTCCAGGGATGGCACCATATATTTT. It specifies CASSESSRDGTIYF.

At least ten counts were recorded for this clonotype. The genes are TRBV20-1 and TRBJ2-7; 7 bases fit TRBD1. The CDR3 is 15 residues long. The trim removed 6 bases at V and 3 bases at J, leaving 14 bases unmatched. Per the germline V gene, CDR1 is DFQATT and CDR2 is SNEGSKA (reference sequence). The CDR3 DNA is TGCAGTGCCCTTGCCTCGACAGGGTCCCACTACGAGCAGTACTTC. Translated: CSALASTGSHYEQYF.

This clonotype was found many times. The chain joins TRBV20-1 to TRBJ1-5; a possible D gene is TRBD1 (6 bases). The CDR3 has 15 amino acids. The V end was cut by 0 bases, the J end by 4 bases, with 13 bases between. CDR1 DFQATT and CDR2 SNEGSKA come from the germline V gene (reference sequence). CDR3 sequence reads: CSARDLRTANQPQHF. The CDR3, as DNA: TGCAGTGCTAGAGATCTCCGGACAGCTAATCAGCCCCAGCATTTT.

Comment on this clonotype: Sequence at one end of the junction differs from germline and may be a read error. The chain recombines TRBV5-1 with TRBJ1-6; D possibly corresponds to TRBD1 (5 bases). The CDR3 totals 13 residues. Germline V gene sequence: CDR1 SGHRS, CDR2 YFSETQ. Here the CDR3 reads CASSLGQPDPLNF. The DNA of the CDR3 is TGCGCCAGCAGCTTGGGACAGCCGGACCCCCTCAACTTT.

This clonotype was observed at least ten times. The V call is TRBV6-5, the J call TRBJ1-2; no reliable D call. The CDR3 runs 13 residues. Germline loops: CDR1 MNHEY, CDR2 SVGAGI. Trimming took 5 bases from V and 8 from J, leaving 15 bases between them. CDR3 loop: CASSNTLGRGYTF. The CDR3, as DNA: TGTGCCAGCAGTAACACCTTAGGACGGGGCTACACCTTC.

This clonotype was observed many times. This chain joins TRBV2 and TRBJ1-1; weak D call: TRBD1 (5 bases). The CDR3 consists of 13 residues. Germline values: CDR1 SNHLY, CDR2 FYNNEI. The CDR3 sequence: CAGGPGPAAEAFF. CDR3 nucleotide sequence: TGTGCTGGCGGTCCGGGGCCGGCTGCTGAAGCTTTCTTT.

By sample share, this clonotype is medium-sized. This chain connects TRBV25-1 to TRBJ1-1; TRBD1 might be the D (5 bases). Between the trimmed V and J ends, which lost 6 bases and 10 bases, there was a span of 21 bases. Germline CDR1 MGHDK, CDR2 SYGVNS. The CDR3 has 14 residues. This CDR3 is CASRGTIGPLGAFF. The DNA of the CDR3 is TGTGCCAGCAGGGGGACGATAGGGCCCTTAGGAGCTTTCTTT.

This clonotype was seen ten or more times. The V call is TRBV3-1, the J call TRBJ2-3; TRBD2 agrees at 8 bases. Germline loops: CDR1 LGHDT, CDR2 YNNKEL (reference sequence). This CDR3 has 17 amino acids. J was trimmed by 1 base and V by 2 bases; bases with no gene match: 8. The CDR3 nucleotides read TGTGCCAGCAGCCAATCGCGGATAGCGGGACGCACAGATACGCAGTATTTT. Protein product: CASSQSRIAGRTDTQYF.

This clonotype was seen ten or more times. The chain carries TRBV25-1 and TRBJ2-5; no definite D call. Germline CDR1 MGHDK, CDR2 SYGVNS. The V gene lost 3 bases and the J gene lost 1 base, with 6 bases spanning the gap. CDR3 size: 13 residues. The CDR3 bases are TGTGCCAGCAGTGAGTTCAGCCAAGAGACCCAGTACTTC. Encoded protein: CASSEFSQETQYF.

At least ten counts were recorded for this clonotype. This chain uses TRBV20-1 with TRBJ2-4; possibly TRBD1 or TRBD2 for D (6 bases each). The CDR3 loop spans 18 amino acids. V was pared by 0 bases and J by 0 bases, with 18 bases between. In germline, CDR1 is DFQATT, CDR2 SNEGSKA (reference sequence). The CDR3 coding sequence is TGCAGTGCTAGAGATAGGTCGGGGGCGGTACTAGCCAAAAACATTCAGTACTTC. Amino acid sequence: CSARDRSGAVLAKNIQYF.

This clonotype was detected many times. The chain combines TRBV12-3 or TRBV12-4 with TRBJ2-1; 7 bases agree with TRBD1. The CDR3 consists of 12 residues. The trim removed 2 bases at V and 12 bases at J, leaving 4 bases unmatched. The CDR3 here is CASSLSRTGQFF. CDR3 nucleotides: TGTGCCAGCAGTTTAAGTAGGACAGGGCAGTTCTTC.

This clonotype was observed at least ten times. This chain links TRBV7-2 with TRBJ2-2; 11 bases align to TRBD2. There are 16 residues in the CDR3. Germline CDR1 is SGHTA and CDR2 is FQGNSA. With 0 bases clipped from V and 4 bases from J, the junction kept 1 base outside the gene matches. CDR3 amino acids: CASSLALAGGTGELFF. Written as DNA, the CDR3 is TGTGCCAGCAGCTTAGCTCTAGCGGGGGGCACCGGGGAGCTGTTTTTT.

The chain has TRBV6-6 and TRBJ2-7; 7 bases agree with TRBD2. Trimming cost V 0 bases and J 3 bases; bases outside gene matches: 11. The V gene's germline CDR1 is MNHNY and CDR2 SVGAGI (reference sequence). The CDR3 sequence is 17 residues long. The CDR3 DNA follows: TGTGCCAGCAGTTACTCTGGGGGGGGTGTACAGTTCTACGAGCAGTACTTC. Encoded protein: CASSYSGGGVQFYEQYF.

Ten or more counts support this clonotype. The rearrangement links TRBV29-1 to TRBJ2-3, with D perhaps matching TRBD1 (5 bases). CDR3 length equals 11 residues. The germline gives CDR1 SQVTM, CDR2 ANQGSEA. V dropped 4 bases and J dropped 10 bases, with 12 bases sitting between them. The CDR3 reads CSVVQGTAQYF. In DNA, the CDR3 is TGCAGCGTTGTCCAGGGAACGGCGCAGTATTTT.

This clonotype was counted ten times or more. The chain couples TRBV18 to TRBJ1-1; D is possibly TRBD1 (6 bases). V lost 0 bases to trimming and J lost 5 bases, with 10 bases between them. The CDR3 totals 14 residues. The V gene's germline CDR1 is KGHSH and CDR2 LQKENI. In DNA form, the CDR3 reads TGTGCCAGCTCACCACCACAGGGTCGGACTGAAGCTTTCTTT. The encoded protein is CASSPPQGRTEAFF.

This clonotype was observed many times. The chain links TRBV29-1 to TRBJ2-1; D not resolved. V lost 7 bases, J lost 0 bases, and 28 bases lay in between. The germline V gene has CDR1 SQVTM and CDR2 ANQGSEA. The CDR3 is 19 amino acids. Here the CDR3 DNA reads TGCAGCGCTCATACCAGGTGGCGGCTACTAACGAGCTCCTACAATGAGCAGTTCTTC. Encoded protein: CSAHTRWRLLTSSYNEQFF.

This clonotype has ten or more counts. Here the CDR3 DNA reads TGCAGTGCTCCCATAGATACGCAGTATTTT. Protein sequence: CSAPIDTQYF. The rearrangement joins TRBV20-1 to TRBJ2-3; D ambiguous. Germline V gene lookup returns CDR1 DFQATT and CDR2 SNEGSKA (reference sequence). The V end was cut by 5 bases, the J end by 5 bases, with 5 bases between. The CDR3 loop spans 10 amino acids.

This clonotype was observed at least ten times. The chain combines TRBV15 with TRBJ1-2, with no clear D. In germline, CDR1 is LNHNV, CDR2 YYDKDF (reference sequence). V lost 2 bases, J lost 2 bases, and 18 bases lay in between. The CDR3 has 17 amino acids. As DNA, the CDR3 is TGTGCCACCAGCAGAACAGTTAGGCTATCCCACAACTATGGCTACACCTTC. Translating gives CATSRTVRLSHNYGYTF.

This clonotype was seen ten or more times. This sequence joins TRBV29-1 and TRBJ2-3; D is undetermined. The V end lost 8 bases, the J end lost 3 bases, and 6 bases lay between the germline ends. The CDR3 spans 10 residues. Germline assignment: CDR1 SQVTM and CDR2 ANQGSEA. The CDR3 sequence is CSQGTDTQYF. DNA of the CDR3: TGCAGCCAAGGGACAGATACGCAGTATTTT.

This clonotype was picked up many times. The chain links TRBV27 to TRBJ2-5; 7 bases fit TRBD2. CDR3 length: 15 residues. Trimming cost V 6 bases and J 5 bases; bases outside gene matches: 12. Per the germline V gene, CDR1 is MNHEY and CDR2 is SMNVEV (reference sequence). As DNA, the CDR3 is TGTGCCAGCAGAAAAAAAATGGGAGGGTACGAGACCCAGTACTTC. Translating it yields CASRKKMGGYETQYF.